This section outlines one T cell receptor (beta chain) sequence together with its context. Its cognate antigen is unknown. The sample is drawn from a study of cytomegalovirus exposure and HLA in healthy donors. The study, taken as a whole, reports: The study put some 150 TCR beta chains on its list as cytomegalovirus-associated. Prior analysis indicated that the majority of TCR beta V segments exhibited productivity approximately 90% or approximately 30% of the time. CMV serostatus was the only immune exposure information that was available.

The primer mix had 60 Vbeta and 13 Jbeta primers. The data were produced by immunoSEQ multiplex PCR, yet TCRdb's version contains in-frame clones alone and is incomplete. The sample contains 85,000 to 100,000 clones, 64% of which appear only once. This CDR3 spans 15 amino acids. Germline-derived CDR1 and CDR2 are SGHKS and YYEKEE (reference sequence). V was shortened by 4 bases and J by 7 bases, with 15 bases between the two germline ends. Sequenced input: PBMCs. The V and J genes are TRBV5-5 and TRBJ1-6; tentatively, D is TRBD1 (6 bases). This clonotype was obtained from a man aged 60 to 75 in good health and CMV-seronegative. CDR3: CASSHGQIRNSPLHF. DNA for the CDR3: TGTGCCAGCAGCCACGGACAGATAAGAAATTCACCCCTCCACTTT.